This entry describes one T cell receptor beta chain. CDR1 SGHTA and CDR2 FQGTGA come from the germline V gene. V dropped 5 bases and J dropped 4 bases, with 11 bases sitting between them. The length of the CDR3 is 13 residues. This entry comes from a study of OX40 agonist ivuxolimab in advanced cancers. Some clones are missing from TCRdb's copy, which holds only in-frame ones; the method was immunoSEQ multiplex PCR. In the table there are tens of thousands of clones, 80% to 85% of which are singletons. The TCR comes from an adult with an advanced solid tumor such as melanoma, head and neck, liver or kidney cancer. The sample consisted of CD4+ or CD8+ T cells sorted from blood, taken in a trial of the OX40 agonist ivuxolimab. The rearrangement links TRBV7-3 to TRBJ1-2; tentatively, D is TRBD1 (6 bases). The CDR3 region has the DNA TGTGCCAGCAGCGTCACAGGGTTCTATGGCTACACCTTC. Translation: CASSVTGFYGYTF.